The subject of this entry is one TCR beta chain. What it binds is not known. Unique molecular identifiers tagged the TCR beta cDNA libraries. Researchers reported about 500,000 cDNA molecules coming from around 1 to 10 million T cells. TCRdb itself ran the PCR reads through MiXCR, one entry per CDR3 protein. The sample has roughly 150,000 distinct CDR3 sequences, 35% to 40% seen once. Germline V gives CDR1 SQVTM, CDR2 ANQGSEA. The CDR3 consists of 14 residues. The J segment lost 4 bases and the V segment lost 1 base, leaving 4 bases of the junction unmatched. These data are taken from a study of post-analysis software for immune sequencing data. Broader study findings: Five or six TRBV segments appeared more often in patients than in controls, and TRBV5-6, TRBV5-1 and TRBV20-1 were among these. People with multiple sclerosis had a significantly lower normalized Chao1 diversity than controls did.

The source was blood, collected after autologous hematopoietic stem cell transplantation. V is TRBV29-1 and J is TRBJ1-3; TRBD1 agrees at 7 bases. The source is a girl between 10 and 17 years old with multiple sclerosis. The CDR3 DNA sequence: TGCAGCGTTGAAGGACAGGGCGTAGGAAACACCATATATTTT. This sequence encodes CSVEGQGVGNTIYF.